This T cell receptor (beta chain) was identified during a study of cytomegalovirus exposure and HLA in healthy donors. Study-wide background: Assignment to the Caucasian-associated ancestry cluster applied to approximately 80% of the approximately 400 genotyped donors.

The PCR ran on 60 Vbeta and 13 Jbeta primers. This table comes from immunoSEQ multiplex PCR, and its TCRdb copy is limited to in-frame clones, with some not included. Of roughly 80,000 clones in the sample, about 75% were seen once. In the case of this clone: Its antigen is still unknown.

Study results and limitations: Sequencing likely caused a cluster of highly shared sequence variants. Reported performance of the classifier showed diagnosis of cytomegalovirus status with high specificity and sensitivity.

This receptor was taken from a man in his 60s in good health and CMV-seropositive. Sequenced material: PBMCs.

The CDR3 DNA reads TGTGCCAGCAGTTTAGTCGGGGGGGACTACGAGCAGTACTTC. This encodes CASSLVGGDYEQYF. The rearrangement links TRBV27 to TRBJ2-7; 8 positions agree with TRBD2. This CDR3 contains 14 residues. Germline-derived CDR1 and CDR2 are MNHEY and SMNVEV (reference sequence). V shed 2 bases, J shed 3 bases, and the junction held 3 bases outside the gene matches.